Listed here is a single TCR beta chain. Only in-frame clones appear in the TCRdb table, and some are missing; sequencing was by immunoSEQ multiplex PCR. Of 65,000 to 90,000 clones listed, about 91% are singletons. This entry belongs to a study of technical replicates of blood from several donors. V lost 5 bases to trimming and J lost 3 bases; unmatched junction nucleotides: 8. Germline V gene sequence: CDR1 SSHAT, CDR2 FNYEAQ (reference sequence). This CDR3 comprises 16 residues. The receptor comes from a human donor in good health. This sequence joins TRBV7-7 and TRBJ2-3; 10 nucleotides line up with TRBD1. Sequenced: T cells isolated from PBMCs. The CDR3 reads CASSPWTGGPTDTQYF. The CDR3 coding sequence is TGTGCCAGCAGCCCTTGGACAGGGGGTCCAACAGATACGCAGTATTTT.